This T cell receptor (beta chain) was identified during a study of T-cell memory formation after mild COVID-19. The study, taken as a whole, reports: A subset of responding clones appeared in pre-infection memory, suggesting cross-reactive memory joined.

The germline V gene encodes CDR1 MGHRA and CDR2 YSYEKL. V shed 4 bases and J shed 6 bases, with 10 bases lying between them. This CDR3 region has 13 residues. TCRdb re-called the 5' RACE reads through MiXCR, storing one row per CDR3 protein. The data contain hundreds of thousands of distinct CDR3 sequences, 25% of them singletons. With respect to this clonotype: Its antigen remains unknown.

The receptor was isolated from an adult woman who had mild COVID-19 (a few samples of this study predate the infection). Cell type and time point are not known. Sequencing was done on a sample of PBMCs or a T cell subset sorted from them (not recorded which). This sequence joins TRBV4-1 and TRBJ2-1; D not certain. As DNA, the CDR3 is TGCGCCAGCAGCCTCCCACGACCCAATGAGCAGTTCTTC. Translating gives CASSLPRPNEQFF.